This T cell receptor (beta chain) was profiled in a study of neurological immune-mediated disorders. Input was around 950,000 sorted T cells, either CD4+ or CD8+. The authors made cDNA by 5'RACE with 10-nucleotide random UMIs. MiXCR was run by TCRdb on the 5' RACE reads, yielding one entry per CDR3 protein. Of around 55,000 distinct CDR3 sequences in the sample, just under 4% were seen once. The study's findings and limits: The highest TCR clonal expansion occurred in HTLV-1-associated myelopathy; multiple sclerosis fell below healthy controls.

There are 12 residues in the CDR3. The germline V and J ends were trimmed by 1 base and 7 bases, with 7 bases remaining between them. CDR1 is MGHDK and CDR2 is SYGVNS in the germline V gene. This clonotype was seen ten or more times. As yet, its antigen is unknown. The sample comprised CD4+ T cells from blood. The TCR sequence derives from a woman aged 40 to 50 with multiple sclerosis. V usage is TRBV25-1 and J usage is TRBJ1-2, with D tentatively TRBD1 (6 bases). CDR3: CASSEWGPGYTF. The DNA for the CDR3 is TGTGCCAGCAGTGAATGGGGGCCTGGCTACACCTTC.